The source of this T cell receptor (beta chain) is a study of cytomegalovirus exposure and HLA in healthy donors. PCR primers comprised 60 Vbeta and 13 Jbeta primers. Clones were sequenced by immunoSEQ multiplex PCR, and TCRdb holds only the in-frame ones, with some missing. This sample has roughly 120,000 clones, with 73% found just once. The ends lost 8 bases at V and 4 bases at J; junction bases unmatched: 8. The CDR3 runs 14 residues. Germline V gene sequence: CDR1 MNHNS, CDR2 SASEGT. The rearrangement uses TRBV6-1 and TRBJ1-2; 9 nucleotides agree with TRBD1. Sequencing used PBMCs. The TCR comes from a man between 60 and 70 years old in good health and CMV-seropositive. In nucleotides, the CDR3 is TGTGCCAGCCGTAGGACAGGGGAACTCTATGGCTACACCTTC. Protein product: CASRRTGELYGYTF.